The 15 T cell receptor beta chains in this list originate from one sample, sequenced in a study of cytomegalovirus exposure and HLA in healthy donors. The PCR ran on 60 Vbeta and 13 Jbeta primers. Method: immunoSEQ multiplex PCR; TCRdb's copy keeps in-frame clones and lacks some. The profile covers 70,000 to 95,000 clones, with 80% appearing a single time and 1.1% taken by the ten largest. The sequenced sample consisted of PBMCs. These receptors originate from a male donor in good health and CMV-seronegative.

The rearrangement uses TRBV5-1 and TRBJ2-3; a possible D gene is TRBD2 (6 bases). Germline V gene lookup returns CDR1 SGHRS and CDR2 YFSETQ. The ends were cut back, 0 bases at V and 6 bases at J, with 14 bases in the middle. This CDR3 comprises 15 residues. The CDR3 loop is CASSLEGTVGDTQYF. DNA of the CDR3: TGCGCCAGCAGCTTGGAAGGGACTGTAGGGGATACGCAGTATTTT. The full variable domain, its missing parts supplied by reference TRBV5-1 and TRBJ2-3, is KAGVTQTPRYLIKTRGQQVTLSCSPISGHRSVSWYQQTPGQGLQFLFEYFSETQRNKGNFPGRFSGRQFSNSRSEMNVSTLELGDSALYLCASSLEGTVGDTQYFGPGTRLTVL.

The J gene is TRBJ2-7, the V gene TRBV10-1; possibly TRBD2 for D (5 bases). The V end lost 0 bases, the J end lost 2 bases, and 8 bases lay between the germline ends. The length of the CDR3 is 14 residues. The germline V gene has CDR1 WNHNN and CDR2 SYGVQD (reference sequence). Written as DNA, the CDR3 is TGCGCCAGCAGTGAGTCGGGAGCTCCCTACGAGCAGTACTTC. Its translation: CASSESGAPYEQYF.

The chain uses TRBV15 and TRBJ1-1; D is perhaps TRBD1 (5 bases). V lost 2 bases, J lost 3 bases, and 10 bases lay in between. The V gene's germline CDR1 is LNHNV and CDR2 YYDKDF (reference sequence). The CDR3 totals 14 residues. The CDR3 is CATSRSKGYTEAFF. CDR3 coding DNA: TGTGCCACCAGCAGATCGAAGGGGTACACTGAAGCTTTCTTT.

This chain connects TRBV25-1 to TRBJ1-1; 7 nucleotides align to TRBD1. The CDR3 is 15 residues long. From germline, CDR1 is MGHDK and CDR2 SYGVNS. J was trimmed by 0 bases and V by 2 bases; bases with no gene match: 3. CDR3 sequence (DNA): TGTGCCAGCAGTGAAGGACAGGACCTGAACACTGAAGCTTTCTTT. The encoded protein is CASSEGQDLNTEAFF.

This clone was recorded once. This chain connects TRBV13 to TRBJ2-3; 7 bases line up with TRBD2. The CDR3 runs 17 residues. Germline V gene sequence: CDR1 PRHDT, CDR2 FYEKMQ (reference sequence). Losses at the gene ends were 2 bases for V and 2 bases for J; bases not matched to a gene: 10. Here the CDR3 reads CASSLSFRREITDTQYF. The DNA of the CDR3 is TGTGCCAGCAGCTTATCTTTCCGGCGGGAGATCACAGATACGCAGTATTTT. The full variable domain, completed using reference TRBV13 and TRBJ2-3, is AAGVIQSPRHLIKEKRETATLKCYPIPRHDTVYWYQQGPGQDPQFLISFYEKMQSDKGSIPDRFSAQQFSDYHSELNMSSLELGDSALYFCASSLSFRREITDTQYFGPGTRLTVL.

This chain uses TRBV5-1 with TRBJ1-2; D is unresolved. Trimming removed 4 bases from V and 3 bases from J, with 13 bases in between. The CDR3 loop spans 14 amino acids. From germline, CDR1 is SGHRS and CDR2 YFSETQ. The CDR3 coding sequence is TGCGCCAGCAGCGTAGGGAGCGGGGACTATGGCTACACCTTC. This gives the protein CASSVGSGDYGYTF.

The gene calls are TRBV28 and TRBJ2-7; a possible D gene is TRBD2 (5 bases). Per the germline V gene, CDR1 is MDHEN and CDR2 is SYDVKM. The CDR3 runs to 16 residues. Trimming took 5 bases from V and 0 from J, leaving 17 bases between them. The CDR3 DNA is TGTGCCAGCAGTCCCCGACTACACCAGAGCTCCTACGAGCAGTACTTC. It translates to CASSPRLHQSSYEQYF.

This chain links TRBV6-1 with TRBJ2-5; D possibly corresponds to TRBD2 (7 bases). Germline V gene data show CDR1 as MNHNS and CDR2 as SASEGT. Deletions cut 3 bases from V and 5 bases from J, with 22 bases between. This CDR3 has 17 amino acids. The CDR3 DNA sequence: TGTGCCAGCAGTGATCGGTCCGAGGAGGGGGGAGGGGAGACCCAGTACTTC. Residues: CASSDRSEEGGGETQYF.

The CDR3 is CASSSQTGSTEAFF. The CDR3 DNA reads as TGTGCCAGCAGCTCCCAGACAGGGAGCACTGAAGCTTTCTTT. The J gene is TRBJ1-1, the V gene TRBV7-9; 7 nucleotides agree with TRBD1. The V segment lost 4 bases and the J segment 4 bases; nucleotides outside the gene matches: 6. CDR1 SEHNR and CDR2 FQNEAQ come from the germline V gene (reference sequence). The CDR3 loop spans 14 amino acids.

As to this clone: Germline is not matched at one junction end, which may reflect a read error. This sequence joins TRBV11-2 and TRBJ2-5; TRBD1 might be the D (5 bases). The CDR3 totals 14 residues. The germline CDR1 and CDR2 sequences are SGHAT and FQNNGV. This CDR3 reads CASSLGAYQETQYF. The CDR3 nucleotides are TGTGCCAGCAGCCTAGGGGCCTACCAAGAAACCCAGTACTTC.

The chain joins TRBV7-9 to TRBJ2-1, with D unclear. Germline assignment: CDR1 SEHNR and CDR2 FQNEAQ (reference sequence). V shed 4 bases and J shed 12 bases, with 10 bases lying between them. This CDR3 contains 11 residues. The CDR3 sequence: CASSSPWPQFF. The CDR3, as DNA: TGTGCCAGCAGCTCGCCTTGGCCGCAGTTCTTC.

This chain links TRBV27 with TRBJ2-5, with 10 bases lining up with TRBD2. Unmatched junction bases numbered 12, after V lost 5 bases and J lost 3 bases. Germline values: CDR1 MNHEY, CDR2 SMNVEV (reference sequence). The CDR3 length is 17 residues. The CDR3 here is CASSPIIGTSEKETQYF. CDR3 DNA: TGTGCCAGCAGTCCCATCATCGGGACTAGCGAGAAAGAGACCCAGTACTTC.

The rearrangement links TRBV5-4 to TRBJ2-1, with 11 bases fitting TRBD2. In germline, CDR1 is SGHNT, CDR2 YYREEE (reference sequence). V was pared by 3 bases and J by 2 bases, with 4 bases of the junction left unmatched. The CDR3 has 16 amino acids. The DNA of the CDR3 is TGTGCCAGCAGCTCGTCTAGCGGGAGGCCCTACAATGAGCAGTTCTTC. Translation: CASSSSSGRPYNEQFF.

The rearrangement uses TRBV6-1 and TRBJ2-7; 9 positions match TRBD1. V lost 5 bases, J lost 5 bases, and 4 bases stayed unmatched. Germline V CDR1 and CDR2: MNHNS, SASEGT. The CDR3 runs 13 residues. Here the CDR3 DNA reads TGTGCCAGCAGTAACAGGGGGCAAGACGAGCAGTACTTC. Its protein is CASSNRGQDEQYF.

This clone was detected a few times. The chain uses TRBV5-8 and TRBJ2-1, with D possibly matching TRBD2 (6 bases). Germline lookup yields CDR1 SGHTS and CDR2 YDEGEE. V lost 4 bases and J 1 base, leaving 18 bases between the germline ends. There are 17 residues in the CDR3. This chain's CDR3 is CASSPGGQFFSYNEQFF. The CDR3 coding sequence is TGTGCCAGCAGCCCCGGAGGGCAGTTTTTTTCCTACAATGAGCAGTTCTTC.